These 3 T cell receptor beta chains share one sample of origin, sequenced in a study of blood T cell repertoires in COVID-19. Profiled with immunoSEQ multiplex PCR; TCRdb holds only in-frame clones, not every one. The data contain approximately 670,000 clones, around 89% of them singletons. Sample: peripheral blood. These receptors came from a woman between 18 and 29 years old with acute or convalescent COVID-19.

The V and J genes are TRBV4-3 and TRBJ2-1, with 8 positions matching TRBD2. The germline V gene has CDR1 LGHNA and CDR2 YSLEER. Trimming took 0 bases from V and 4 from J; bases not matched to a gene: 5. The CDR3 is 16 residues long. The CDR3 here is CASSQEGSGGYNEQFF. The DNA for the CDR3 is TGCGCCAGCAGCCAAGAGGGGAGCGGGGGATACAATGAGCAGTTCTTC.

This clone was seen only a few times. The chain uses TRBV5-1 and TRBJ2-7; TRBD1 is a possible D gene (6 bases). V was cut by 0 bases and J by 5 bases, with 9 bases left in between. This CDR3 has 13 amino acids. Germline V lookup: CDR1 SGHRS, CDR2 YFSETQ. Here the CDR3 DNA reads TGCGCCAGCAGCTTGGCCAGGGGACACGAGCAGTACTTC. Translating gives CASSLARGHEQYF.

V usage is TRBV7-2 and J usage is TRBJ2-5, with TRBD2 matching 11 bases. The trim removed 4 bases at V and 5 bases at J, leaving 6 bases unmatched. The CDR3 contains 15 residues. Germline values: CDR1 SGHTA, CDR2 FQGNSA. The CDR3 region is CASSYGTSGWETQYF. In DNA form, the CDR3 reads TGTGCCAGCAGCTACGGGACTAGCGGCTGGGAGACCCAGTACTTC.